The rows below give T cell receptor beta chains drawn from one sample of a study of molecular identifiers for immune sequencing clone quantification. TCRdb reprocessed the PCR reads with MiXCR, giving one entry per CDR3 protein. This repertoire shows approximately 97,000 distinct CDR3 sequences, around 24% found once; its top ten account for 0.94%. Specimen: naive CD8+ T cells from blood, with Jurkat cell RNA spiked in. All receptors come from a human donor in good health. Some libraries in this study had Jurkat cell RNA spiked in. The CDR3 runs from the conserved cysteine through the conserved F or W. Fields, in order: clone size, V gene, J gene, CDR3 length, D gene, CDR3 DNA, CDR3 protein. A D gene is named only where the DNA matches it firmly. The size of a clone is reported for some rows only, either as once, few or many, or as a class for expanded clones.

many	TRBV7-2	TRBJ2-1	14	NA	TGTGCCAGCAGCTTCGTTACAGCCTACAATGAGCAGTTCTTC	CASSFVTAYNEQFF
few	TRBV7-2	TRBJ2-1	15	NA	TGTGCCAGCAGCCCGACTGGCGGAAACTACAATGAGCAGTTCTTC	CASSPTGGNYNEQFF
many	TRBV7-9	TRBJ2-3	16	NA	TGTGCCAGCAGCCGGACCGACAACTTCTACACAGATACGCAGTATTTT	CASSRTDNFYTDTQYF
many	TRBV27	TRBJ1-5	14	TRBD1	TGTGCCAGCAGTATACAGGGGGCGATTCAGCCCCAGCATTTT	CASSIQGAIQPQHF
NA	TRBV7-9	TRBJ2-7	15	TRBD1	TGTGCCAGCAGCCCGCGACAGGGCGCGCGTACCGAGCACTACTTC	CASSPRQGARTEHYF
many	TRBV20-1	TRBJ1-5	15	NA	TGCAGTGCTAGGGATCCGACAGAGAGCAATCAGCCCCAGCATTTT	CSARDPTESNQPQHF
many	TRBV3-1	TRBJ2-7	12	NA	TGTGCCAGCAGCCAACAGTCCGCCGAGCAGTACTTC	CASSQQSAEQYF
few	TRBV6-2/TRBV6-3	TRBJ1-1	15	NA	TGTGCCAGCAGCCGGATATTGGGGGTGAGCACTGAAGCTTTCTTT	CASSRILGVSTEAFF
few	TRBV6-2/TRBV6-3	TRBJ2-7	15	NA	TGTGCCAGCAGATACCTGTCGGGCGCGGGGTACGAGCAGTACTTC	CASRYLSGAGYEQYF
many	TRBV20-1	TRBJ1-1	13	TRBD1	TGCAGTGCGGGACAGGGGTTGGGGACTGAAGCTTTCTTT	CSAGQGLGTEAFF
many	TRBV6-5	TRBJ2-7	14	NA	TGTGCCAGCAGTTACTCTGGCTCCTCCTACGAGCAGTACTTC	CASSYSGSSYEQYF
many	TRBV28	TRBJ2-3	16	TRBD2	TGTGCCAGCAGTCCCTCCGGGACTAAGTTAGCAGATACGCAGTATTTT	CASSPSGTKLADTQYF
many	TRBV9	TRBJ2-3	15	NA	TGTGCCAGCAGCTCAGAGGGTTTCGCCCTAGATACGCAGTATTTT	CASSSEGFALDTQYF
many	TRBV7-2	TRBJ1-1	16	NA	TGTGCCAGCAGCTTACCTCTTGGGCTGATGAACACTGAAGCTTTCTTT	CASSLPLGLMNTEAFF
many	TRBV7-9	TRBJ1-1	15	NA	TGTGCCAGCAGCTTAGGGGAATGGGGGAACACTGAAGCTTTCTTT	CASSLGEWGNTEAFF
NA	TRBV4-1	TRBJ1-2	14	NA	TGCGCCAGCAGCCAAGGTTCTCTGGCCCCTGGCTACACCTTC	CASSQGSLAPGYTF
many	TRBV6-5	TRBJ2-5	13	NA	TGTGCCAGCAGTTACTATGGACAAGAGACCCAGTACTTC	CASSYYGQETQYF
NA	TRBV4-2	TRBJ2-7	17	NA	TGTGCCAGCAGCCAAGAGGGGGCAGGGGTGAGCTCCTACGAGCAGTACTTC	CASSQEGAGVSSYEQYF
NA	TRBV12-3/TRBV12-4	TRBJ1-1	13	NA	TGTGCCATCAGTCCGGATACAGGCACTGAAGCTTTCTTT	CAISPDTGTEAFF
few	TRBV4-3	TRBJ1-4	18	TRBD1	TGCGCCAGCAGCCAAGAACGGGACAGCCCCGGTTGGGGTGAAAAACTGTTTTTT	CASSQERDSPGWGEKLFF
few	TRBV27	TRBJ2-1	15	NA	TGTGCCAGCAGTTTCTCGGAGGTCGCCTACAATGAGCAGTTCTTC	CASSFSEVAYNEQFF
few	TRBV5-1	TRBJ2-3	15	NA	TGCGCCAGCAGCTTCCCTGTAAGCCCCACAGATACGCAGTATTTT	CASSFPVSPTDTQYF
few	TRBV4-3	TRBJ2-1	16	TRBD2	TGCGCCAGCAGCCAAGAAGGACTAGCGGCCGAAAATGAGCAGTTCTTC	CASSQEGLAAENEQFF
many	TRBV6-5	TRBJ1-1	14	TRBD1	TGTGCCAGCAGTTACTCAGGGGGCATACCCGAAGCTTTCTTT	CASSYSGGIPEAFF